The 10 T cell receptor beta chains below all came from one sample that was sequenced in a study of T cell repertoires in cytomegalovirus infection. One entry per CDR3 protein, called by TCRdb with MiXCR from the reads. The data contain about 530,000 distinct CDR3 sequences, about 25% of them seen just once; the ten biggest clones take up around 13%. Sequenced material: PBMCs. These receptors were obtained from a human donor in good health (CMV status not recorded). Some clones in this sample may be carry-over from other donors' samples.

In DNA form, the CDR3 reads TGTGCCAGCAGACCTTTTTGGCAGGGGACCAGAGGGTCTAATGAAAAACTGTTTTTT. Its protein product is CASRPFWQGTRGSNEKLFF. The J gene is TRBJ1-4, the V gene TRBV28, with a weak D call TRBD1 (6 bases). This CDR3 spans 19 amino acids. Germline V lookup: CDR1 MDHEN, CDR2 SYDVKM. Trimming pared 6 bases from V and 3 bases from J, leaving 26 bases between.

Here the CDR3 DNA reads TGTGCCAGCAGCTCAACCCGACTAGCGGGAGACGCAGATACGCAGTATTTT. Protein: CASSSTRLAGDADTQYF. The chain links TRBV28 to TRBJ2-3, with 12 positions matching TRBD2. The CDR3 length is 17 residues. J was trimmed by 4 bases and V by 6 bases; bases with no gene match: 11. From germline, CDR1 is MDHEN and CDR2 SYDVKM.

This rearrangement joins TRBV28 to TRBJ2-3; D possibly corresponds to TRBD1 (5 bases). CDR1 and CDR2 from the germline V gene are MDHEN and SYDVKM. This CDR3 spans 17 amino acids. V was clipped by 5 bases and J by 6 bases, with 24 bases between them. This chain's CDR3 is CASSLRASSGAGDTQYF. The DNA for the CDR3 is TGTGCCAGCAGTCTCCGGGCCTCTAGTGGGGCAGGGGATACGCAGTATTTT.

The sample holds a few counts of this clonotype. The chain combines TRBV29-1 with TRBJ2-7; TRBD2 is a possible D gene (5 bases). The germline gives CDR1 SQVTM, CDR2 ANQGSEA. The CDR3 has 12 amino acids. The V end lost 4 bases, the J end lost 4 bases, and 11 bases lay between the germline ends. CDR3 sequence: CSVGERRYEQYF. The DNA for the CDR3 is TGCAGCGTTGGGGAGAGGAGGTACGAGCAGTACTTC.

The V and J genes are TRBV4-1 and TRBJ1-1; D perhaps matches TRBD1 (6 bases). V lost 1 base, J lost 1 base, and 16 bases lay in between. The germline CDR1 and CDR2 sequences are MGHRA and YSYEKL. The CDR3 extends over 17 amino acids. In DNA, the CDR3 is TGCGCCAGCAGCCAAGTTATCGGGGGGCGGCAGAACACTGAAGCTTTCTTT. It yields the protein CASSQVIGGRQNTEAFF.

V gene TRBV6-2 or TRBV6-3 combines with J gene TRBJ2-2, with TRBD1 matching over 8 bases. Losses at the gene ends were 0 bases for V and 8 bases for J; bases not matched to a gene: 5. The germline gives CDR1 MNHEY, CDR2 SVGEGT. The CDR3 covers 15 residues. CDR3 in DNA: TGTGCCAGCAGTTACTCGAACAGGGGGTCAGGGGAGCTGTTTTTT. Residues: CASSYSNRGSGELFF.

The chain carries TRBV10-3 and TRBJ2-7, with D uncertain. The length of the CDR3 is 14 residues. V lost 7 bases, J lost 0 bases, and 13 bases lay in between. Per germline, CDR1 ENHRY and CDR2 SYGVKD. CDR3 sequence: CAITPDGSSYEQYF. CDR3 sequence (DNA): TGTGCCATCACCCCGGACGGAAGCTCCTACGAGCAGTACTTC.

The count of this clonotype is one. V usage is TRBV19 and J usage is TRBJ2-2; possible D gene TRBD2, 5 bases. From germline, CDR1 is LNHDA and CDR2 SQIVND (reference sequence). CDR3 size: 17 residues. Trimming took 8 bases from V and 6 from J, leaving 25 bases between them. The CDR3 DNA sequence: TGTGCCAGTTCCGGGAAAGATGGGTCTTATATGGCCGGGGAGCTGTTTTTT. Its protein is CASSGKDGSYMAGELFF.

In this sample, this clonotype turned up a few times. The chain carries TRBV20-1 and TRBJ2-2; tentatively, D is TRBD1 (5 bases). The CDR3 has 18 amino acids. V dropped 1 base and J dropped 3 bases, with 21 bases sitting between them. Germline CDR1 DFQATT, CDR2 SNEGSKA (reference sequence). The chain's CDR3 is CSARVKPQAGPHTGELFF. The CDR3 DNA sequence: TGCAGTGCTAGAGTGAAACCCCAGGCAGGGCCTCACACCGGGGAGCTGTTTTTT.

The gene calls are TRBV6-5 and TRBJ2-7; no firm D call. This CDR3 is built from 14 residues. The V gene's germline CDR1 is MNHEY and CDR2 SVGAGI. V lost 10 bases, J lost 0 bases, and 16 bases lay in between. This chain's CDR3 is CATSSGRSSYEQYV. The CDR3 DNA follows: TGTGCCACCAGCTCCGGTCGGAGCTCCTACGAGCAGTACGTC.